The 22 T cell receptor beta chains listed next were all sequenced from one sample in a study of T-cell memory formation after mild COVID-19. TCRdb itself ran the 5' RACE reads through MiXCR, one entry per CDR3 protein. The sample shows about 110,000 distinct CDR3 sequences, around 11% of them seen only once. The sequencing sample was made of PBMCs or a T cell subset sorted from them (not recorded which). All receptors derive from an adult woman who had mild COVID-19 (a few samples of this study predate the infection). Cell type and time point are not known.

The CDR3 DNA reads TGTGCCAGCAGCTCATCGGACAGGGGGGTCTACGAGCAGTACTTC. Its translation: CASSSSDRGVYEQYF. The chain employs TRBV7-9 and TRBJ2-7, with 10 bases aligning to TRBD1. Trimming cost V 4 bases and J 3 bases; bases outside gene matches: 6. The germline V gene has CDR1 SEHNR and CDR2 FQNEAQ (reference sequence). CDR3 length: 15 amino acids.

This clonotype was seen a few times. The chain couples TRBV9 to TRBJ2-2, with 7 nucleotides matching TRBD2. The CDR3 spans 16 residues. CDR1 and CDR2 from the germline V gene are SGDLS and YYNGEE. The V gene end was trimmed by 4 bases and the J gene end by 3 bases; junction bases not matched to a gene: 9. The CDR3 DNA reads TGTGCCAGCAGCCAGCTAGCGGAGCCCTACACCGGGGAGCTGTTTTTT. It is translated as CASSQLAEPYTGELFF.

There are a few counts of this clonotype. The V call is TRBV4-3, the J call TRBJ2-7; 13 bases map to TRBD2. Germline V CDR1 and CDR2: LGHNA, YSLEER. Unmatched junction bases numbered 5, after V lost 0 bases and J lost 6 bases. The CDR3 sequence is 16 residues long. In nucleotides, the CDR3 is TGCGCCAGCAGCCAAGATACGGGGACTAGCGGGACCGAGCAGTACTTC. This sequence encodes CASSQDTGTSGTEQYF.

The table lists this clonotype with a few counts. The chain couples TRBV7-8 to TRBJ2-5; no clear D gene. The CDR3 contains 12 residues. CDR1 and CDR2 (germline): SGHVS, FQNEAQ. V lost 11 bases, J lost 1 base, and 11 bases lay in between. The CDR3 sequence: CASYIGQETQYF. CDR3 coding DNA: TGTGCCTCCTACATAGGCCAAGAGACCCAGTACTTC. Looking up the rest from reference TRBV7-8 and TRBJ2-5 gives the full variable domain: GAGVSQSPRYKVAKRGQDVALRCDPISGHVSLFWYQQALGQGPEFLTYFQNEAQLDKSGLPSDRFFAERPEGSVSTLKIQRTQQEDSAVYLCASYIGQETQYFGPGTRLLVL.

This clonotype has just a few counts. In nucleotides, the CDR3 is TGTGCCAGCAGCTTGGCCCAGTTAGCGCCGTGGAATGAGCAGTTCTTC. Its protein is CASSLAQLAPWNEQFF. The rearrangement links TRBV5-5 to TRBJ2-1; maybe TRBD2 (5 bases). This CDR3 is built from 16 residues. V lost 0 bases to trimming and J lost 7 bases, with 17 bases between them. Germline V lookup: CDR1 SGHKS, CDR2 YYEKEE (reference sequence).

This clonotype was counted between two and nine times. DNA of the CDR3: TGCAGTGCCCCCCAGAGTAGCGGGGGAGATACGCAGTATTTT. This translates into CSAPQSSGGDTQYF. The chain employs TRBV20-1 and TRBJ2-3; the match to TRBD2 covers 9 bases. This CDR3 comprises 14 residues. The germline CDR1 and CDR2 sequences are DFQATT and SNEGSKA (reference sequence). The ends lost 6 bases at V and 5 bases at J; junction bases unmatched: 9.

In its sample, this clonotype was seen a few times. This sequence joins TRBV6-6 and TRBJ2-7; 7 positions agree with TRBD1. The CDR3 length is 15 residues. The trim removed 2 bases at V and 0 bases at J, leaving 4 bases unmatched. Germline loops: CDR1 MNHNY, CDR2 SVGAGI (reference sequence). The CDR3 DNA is TGTGCCAGCAGTTACGAGCAGGGGGTCTCCTACGAGCAGTACTTC. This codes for CASSYEQGVSYEQYF.

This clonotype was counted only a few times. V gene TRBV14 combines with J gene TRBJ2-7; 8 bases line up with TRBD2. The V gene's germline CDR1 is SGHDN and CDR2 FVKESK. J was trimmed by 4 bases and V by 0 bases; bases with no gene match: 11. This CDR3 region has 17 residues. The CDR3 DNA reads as TGTGCCAGCAGCCAAGATGGAAGAAGCGGGAGATTTTACGAGCAGTACTTC. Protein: CASSQDGRSGRFYEQYF.

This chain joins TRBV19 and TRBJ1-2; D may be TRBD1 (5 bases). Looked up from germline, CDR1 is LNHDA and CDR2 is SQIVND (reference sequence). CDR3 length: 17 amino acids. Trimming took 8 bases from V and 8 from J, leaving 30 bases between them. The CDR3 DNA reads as TGTGCCAGTGAATCCCGGGACCGTCGGACCGGGCATAGGGGCTACACCTTC. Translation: CASESRDRRTGHRGYTF. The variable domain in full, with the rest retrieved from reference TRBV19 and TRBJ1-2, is DGGITQSPKYLFRKEGQNVTLSCEQNLNHDAMYWYRQDPGQGLRLIYYSQIVNDFQKGDIAEGYSVSREKKESFPLTVTSAQKNPTAFYLCASESRDRRTGHRGYTFGSGTRLTVV.

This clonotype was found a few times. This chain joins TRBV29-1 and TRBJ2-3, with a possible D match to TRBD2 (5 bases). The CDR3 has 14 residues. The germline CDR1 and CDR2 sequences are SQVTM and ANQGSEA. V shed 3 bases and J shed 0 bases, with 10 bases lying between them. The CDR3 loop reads CSVDSAVSTDTQYF. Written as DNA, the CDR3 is TGCAGCGTTGACTCAGCGGTTAGCACAGATACGCAGTATTTT.

CDR3 nucleotides: TGCGCCAGCAGCTTGGCGGGCCAGGCGAACACCGGGGAGCTGTTTTTT. Amino acids: CASSLAGQANTGELFF. The chain is built from TRBV5-1 and TRBJ2-2, with D uncertain. Trimming shortened V by 0 bases and J by 0 bases, and 9 bases separated the two germline ends. Germline loops: CDR1 SGHRS, CDR2 YFSETQ. This CDR3 contains 16 residues.

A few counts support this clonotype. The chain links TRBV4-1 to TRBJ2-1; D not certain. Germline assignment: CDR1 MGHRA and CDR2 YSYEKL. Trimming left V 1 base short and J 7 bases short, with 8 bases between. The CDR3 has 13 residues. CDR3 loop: CASSQGVGNEQFF. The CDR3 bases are TGCGCCAGCAGCCAAGGGGTGGGAAATGAGCAGTTCTTC.

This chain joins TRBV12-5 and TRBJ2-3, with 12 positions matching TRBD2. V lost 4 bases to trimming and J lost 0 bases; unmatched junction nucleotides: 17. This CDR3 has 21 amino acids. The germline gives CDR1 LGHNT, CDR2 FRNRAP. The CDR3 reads CASGSERTSGTKYTSTDTQYF. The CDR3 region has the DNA TGTGCTAGTGGTTCGGAACGGACTAGCGGGACGAAGTATACTAGCACAGATACGCAGTATTTT. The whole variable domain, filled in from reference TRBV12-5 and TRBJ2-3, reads DARVTQTPRHKVTEMGQEVTMRCQPILGHNTVFWYRQTMMQGLELLAYFRNRAPLDDSGMPKDRFSAEMPDATLATLKIQPSEPRDSAVYFCASGSERTSGTKYTSTDTQYFGPGTRLTVL.

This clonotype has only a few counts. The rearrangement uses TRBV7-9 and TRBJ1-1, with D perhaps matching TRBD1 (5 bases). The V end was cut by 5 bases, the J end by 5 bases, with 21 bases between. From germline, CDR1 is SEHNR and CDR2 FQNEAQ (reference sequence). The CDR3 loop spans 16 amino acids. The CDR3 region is CASSPSGLGLGTEAFF. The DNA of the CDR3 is TGTGCCAGCAGCCCCTCGGGCTTGGGGCTAGGGACTGAAGCTTTCTTT.

The CDR3, as DNA: TGCGCCAGCAGCCAAGTAGAGGGCGGGGCCAACACTGAAGCTTTCTTT. Translation gives CASSQVEGGANTEAFF. The chain carries TRBV4-1 and TRBJ1-1; weak D call: TRBD1 (5 bases). The CDR3 is 16 residues long. Deletions cut 1 base from V and 2 bases from J, with 14 bases between. Germline CDR1 MGHRA, CDR2 YSYEKL.

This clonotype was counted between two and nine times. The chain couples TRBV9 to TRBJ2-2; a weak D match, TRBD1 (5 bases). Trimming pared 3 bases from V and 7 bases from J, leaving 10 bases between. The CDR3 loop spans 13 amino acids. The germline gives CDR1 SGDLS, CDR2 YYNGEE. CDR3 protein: CASSALRGGELFF. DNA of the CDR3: TGTGCCAGCAGCGCCTTAAGGGGCGGGGAGCTGTTTTTT.

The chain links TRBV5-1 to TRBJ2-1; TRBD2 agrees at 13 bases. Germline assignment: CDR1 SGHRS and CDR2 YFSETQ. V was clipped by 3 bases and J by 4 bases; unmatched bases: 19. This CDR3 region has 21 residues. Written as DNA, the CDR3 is TGCGCCAGCAGCTGGCAACTAGCGGGGGGGCCAACCAATCACCATTACAATGAGCAGTTCTTC. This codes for CASSWQLAGGPTNHHYNEQFF.

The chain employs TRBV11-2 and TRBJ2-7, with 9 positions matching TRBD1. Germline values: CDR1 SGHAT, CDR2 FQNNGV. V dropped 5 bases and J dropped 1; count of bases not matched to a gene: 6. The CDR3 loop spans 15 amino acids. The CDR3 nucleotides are TGTGCCAGCAGCAACACCGGGACAGGGTCCTACGAGCAGTACTTC. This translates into CASSNTGTGSYEQYF.

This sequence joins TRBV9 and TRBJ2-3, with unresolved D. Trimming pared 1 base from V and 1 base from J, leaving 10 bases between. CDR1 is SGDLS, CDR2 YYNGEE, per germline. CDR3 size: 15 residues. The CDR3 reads CASSVRPEGTDTQYF. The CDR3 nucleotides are TGTGCCAGCAGCGTAAGACCAGAGGGCACAGATACGCAGTATTTT.

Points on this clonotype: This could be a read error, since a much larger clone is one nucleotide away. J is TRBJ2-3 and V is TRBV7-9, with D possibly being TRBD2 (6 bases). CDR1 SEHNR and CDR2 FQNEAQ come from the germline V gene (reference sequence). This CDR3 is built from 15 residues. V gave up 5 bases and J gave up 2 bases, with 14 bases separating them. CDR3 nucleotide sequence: TGTGCCAGCAGCATCTCGGGAGATATCACAGATACGCAGTATTTT. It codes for CASSISGDITDTQYF.

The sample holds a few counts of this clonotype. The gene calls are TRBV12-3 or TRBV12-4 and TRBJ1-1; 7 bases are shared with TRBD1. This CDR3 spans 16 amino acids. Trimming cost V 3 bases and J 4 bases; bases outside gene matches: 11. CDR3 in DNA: TGTGCCAGCAGTTTCGCCGTGACAGGGCGAGGCACTGAAGCTTTCTTT. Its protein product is CASSFAVTGRGTEAFF.

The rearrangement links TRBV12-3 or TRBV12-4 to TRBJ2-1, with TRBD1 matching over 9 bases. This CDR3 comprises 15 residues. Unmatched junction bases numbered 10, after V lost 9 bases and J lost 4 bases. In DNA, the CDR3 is TGTGCCAGTAACCCCGGGACAGGGAGGTACAATGAGCAGTTCTTC. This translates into CASNPGTGRYNEQFF.